The T cell receptor beta chain described here comes from a study of T cells in localized non-small cell lung cancer. Only in-frame clones appear in the TCRdb table, and some are missing; sequencing was by immunoSEQ multiplex PCR. This table holds 45,000 to 65,000 clones, 60% to 85% found once. Study results and limitations: For the top 100 tumor clones, a median about 57 also appeared in adjacent lung.

This clone was counted a single time. The antigen remains unidentified. The sample in question was PBMCs, obtained before any cancer treatment. This receptor was taken from a woman aged 40-69 years with stage II lung adenocarcinoma.

CDR3 in amino acids: CASSVDGGDGYTF. CDR3 sequence (DNA): TGTGCCAGCAGCGTAGACGGGGGTGATGGCTACACCTTC. V usage is TRBV9 and J usage is TRBJ1-2; D may be TRBD1 (5 bases). Germline values: CDR1 SGDLS, CDR2 YYNGEE. The V end was cut by 0 bases, the J end by 6 bases, with 9 bases between. This CDR3 has 13 amino acids.